The clone carrying this T cell receptor (beta chain) showed up just once. Its antigen is still unknown. These data come from a study of cytomegalovirus exposure and HLA in healthy donors. Notes on the study in general: Many donors carried some public TCRs, although rarity characterized most TCR sequences. The study listed under 200 cytomegalovirus-associated TCR beta chains.

V shed 4 bases and J 5 bases; nucleotides not matched to a gene: 10. The CDR3 contains 16 residues. Germline CDR1 reads SGHDN; CDR2 reads FVKESK. The study ran its PCR with 60 Vbeta and 13 Jbeta primers. TCRdb keeps only in-frame clones here, not all; method: immunoSEQ multiplex PCR. The sample holds 150,000 to 200,000 clones, around three quarters seen once. Sequencing was carried out using PBMCs. The rearrangement joins TRBV14 to TRBJ2-5; 10 nucleotides line up with TRBD2. This clonotype was sampled from a woman under 40 in good health and CMV-seronegative. DNA for the CDR3: TGTGCCAGCAGCCCGGTAGCGGGGGGCCCGGAGGAGACCCAGTACTTC. This gives the protein CASSPVAGGPEETQYF.